These 18 T cell receptor beta chains were sequenced from one sample in a study of PD-L1 blockade in urothelial cancer. Time point given: pretreatment peripheral blood. Data came from immunoSEQ multiplex PCR; TCRdb stores just in-frame clones and leaves some out. The table has around 45,000 clones, over 75% seen once. The material was PBMCs, obtained around atezolizumab (anti-PD-L1) treatment. The receptors come from a man in his 60s with urothelial cancer.

The rearrangement joins TRBV2 to TRBJ2-4, with 8 bases aligning to TRBD1. CDR3 length: 16 residues. Germline V gives CDR1 SNHLY, CDR2 FYNNEI. V was clipped by 6 bases and J by 4 bases; unmatched bases: 11. The CDR3 spells CASRWTGLRLKNIQYF. The CDR3 DNA sequence: TGTGCCAGCAGATGGACAGGGCTAAGACTTAAAAACATTCAGTACTTC. Combining the CDR3 with reference TRBV2 and TRBJ2-4 gives the whole variable domain EPEVTQTPSHQVTQMGQEVILRCVPISNHLYFYWYRQILGQKVEFLVSFYNNEISEKSEIFDDQFSVERPDGSNFTLKIRSTKLEDSAMYFCASRWTGLRLKNIQYFGAGTRLSVL.

This clone was counted a few times. The V call is TRBV7-2, the J call TRBJ1-5, with a weak D call TRBD1 (5 bases). The length of the CDR3 is 14 residues. Deletions cut 5 bases from V and 7 bases from J, with 15 bases between. Per the germline V gene, CDR1 is SGHTA and CDR2 is FQGNSA. CDR3 DNA: TGTGCCAGCAGCCAAAGGGGAGGCGACCAGCCCCAGCATTTT. The encoded protein is CASSQRGGDQPQHF.

The rearrangement links TRBV7-8 to TRBJ1-1; maybe TRBD1 (5 bases). This CDR3 spans 15 amino acids. In germline, CDR1 is SGHVS, CDR2 FQNEAQ. V shed 5 bases and J shed 1 base, with 14 bases lying between them. The CDR3 nucleotides read TGTGCCAGCAGCCCAAGGTACAGGAAGAACACTGAAGCTTTCTTT. The encoded protein is CASSPRYRKNTEAFF.

The chain carries TRBV6-5 and TRBJ2-7; D is possibly TRBD2 (5 bases). Germline CDR1 MNHEY, CDR2 SVGAGI. CDR3 length: 14 residues. V shed 6 bases and J shed 0 bases, with 12 bases lying between them. CDR3 in amino acids: CASSSRVSSYEQYF. The DNA of the CDR3 is TGTGCCAGCAGCTCGAGGGTGAGCTCCTACGAGCAGTACTTC.

This clone was recorded only once. The chain links TRBV11-2 to TRBJ2-5; TRBD2 matches at 10 bases. Trimming at V came to 3 bases and at J to 3 bases, leaving 10 bases not matched to a gene. CDR1 is SGHAT, CDR2 FQNNGV, per germline. The CDR3 totals 17 residues. The DNA for the CDR3 is TGTGCCAGCAGCTTCGGTTGGAGCGGGGGGGCCGAAGAGACCCAGTACTTC. The encoded protein is CASSFGWSGGAEETQYF.

The genes are TRBV7-2 and TRBJ2-1, with D tentatively TRBD1 (6 bases). Deletions cut 4 bases from V and 4 bases from J, with 8 bases between. The length of the CDR3 is 13 residues. Germline loops: CDR1 SGHTA, CDR2 FQGNSA. CDR3 sequence reads: CASSSTGYNEQFF. For the CDR3, the DNA is TGTGCCAGCAGCTCGACAGGTTACAATGAGCAGTTCTTC.

This clone was observed many times. The chain joins TRBV19 to TRBJ2-7, with D uncertain. V was clipped by 5 bases and J by 3 bases, with 11 bases between them. Germline CDR1 and CDR2: LNHDA and SQIVND (reference sequence). The CDR3 spans 13 residues. CDR3 in DNA: TGTGCCAGTAGTTTCACAGCTTTCTACGAGCAGTACTTC. This encodes CASSFTAFYEQYF.

The chain has TRBV19 and TRBJ2-1; a possible D gene is TRBD2 (5 bases). V lost 6 bases and J 8 bases, leaving 17 bases between the germline ends. The CDR3 runs 14 residues. The germline V gene has CDR1 LNHDA and CDR2 SQIVND (reference sequence). The CDR3 DNA sequence: TGTGCCAGTAGAACCGGGATTCACCCGGATGAGCAGTTCTTC. Its protein is CASRTGIHPDEQFF.

The chain is built from TRBV30 and TRBJ1-2; 7 bases are shared with TRBD1. Trimming took 7 bases from V and 4 from J; bases not matched to a gene: 6. Germline-derived CDR1 and CDR2 are GTSNPN and SVGIG (reference sequence). This CDR3 contains 12 residues. CDR3 DNA: TGTGCCTTTACACAGGGGAGCTATGGCTACACCTTC. Translated, it gives CAFTQGSYGYTF.

CDR3 sequence: CASSGGGVAPSTDTQYF. CDR3 nucleotide sequence: TGTGCCAGCAGTGGGGGGGGCGTGGCTCCTAGCACAGATACGCAGTATTTT. J is TRBJ2-3 and V is TRBV6-1, with D tentatively TRBD2 (7 bases). The CDR3 runs to 17 residues. The germline V gene encodes CDR1 MNHNS and CDR2 SASEGT. Trimming left V 4 bases short and J 0 bases short, with 17 bases between.

The chain has TRBV30 and TRBJ2-3; no clear D. Trimming took 3 bases from V and 0 from J, leaving 7 bases between them. The germline CDR1 and CDR2 sequences are GTSNPN and SVGIG (reference sequence). The CDR3 has 13 residues. Here the CDR3 DNA reads TGTGCCTGGAGCTACTGGAGCACAGATACGCAGTATTTT. Protein product: CAWSYWSTDTQYF. Drawing the rest from reference TRBV30 and TRBJ2-3, the complete variable domain is SQTIHQWPATLVQPVGSPLSLECTVEGTSNPNLYWYRQAAGRGLQLLFYSVGIGQISSEVPQNLSASRPQDRQFILSSKKLLLSDSGFYLCAWSYWSTDTQYFGPGTRLTVL.

This sequence joins TRBV5-4 and TRBJ2-7, with 7 bases aligning to TRBD1. There are 15 residues in the CDR3. The ends lost 4 bases at V and 5 bases at J; junction bases unmatched: 12. CDR1 SGHNT and CDR2 YYREEE come from the germline V gene (reference sequence). CDR3 coding DNA: TGTGCCAGCAGCACCCGACAGGGAAAAGGAGACGAGCAGTACTTC. Its translation is CASSTRQGKGDEQYF.

The sample holds a few counts of this clone. The chain carries TRBV29-1 and TRBJ2-1, with unresolved D. Trimming shortened V by 4 bases and J by 6 bases, and 7 bases separated the two germline ends. Per the germline V gene, CDR1 is SQVTM and CDR2 is ANQGSEA. The CDR3 runs 11 residues. The CDR3 bases are TGCAGCGTTGTTACACCCAATGAGCAGTTCTTC. This encodes CSVVTPNEQFF.

J is TRBJ1-1 and V is TRBV19, with no clear D. The CDR3 extends over 12 amino acids. V gave up 5 bases and J gave up 0 bases, with 4 bases separating them. Germline-derived CDR1 and CDR2 are LNHDA and SQIVND (reference sequence). The CDR3 sequence is CASSVLNTEAFF. The CDR3 bases are TGTGCCAGTAGTGTCTTGAACACTGAAGCTTTCTTT. Complete variable domain (other parts from reference TRBV19 and TRBJ1-1): DGGITQSPKYLFRKEGQNVTLSCEQNLNHDAMYWYRQDPGQGLRLIYYSQIVNDFQKGDIAEGYSVSREKKESFPLTVTSAQKNPTAFYLCASSVLNTEAFFGQGTRLTVV.

The J gene is TRBJ1-2, the V gene TRBV6-4, with 7 bases that match TRBD1. V lost 5 bases and J lost 3; bases outside the gene matches: 9. Germline V CDR1 and CDR2: MRHNA, SNTAGT. The length of the CDR3 is 15 residues. The CDR3 spells CASSPGQAKYYGYTF. In DNA, the CDR3 is TGTGCCAGCAGTCCAGGACAGGCTAAATACTATGGCTACACCTTC.

The chain is built from TRBV6-6 and TRBJ1-3; no clear D. Germline V lookup: CDR1 MNHNY, CDR2 SVGAGI (reference sequence). Between the trimmed V and J ends, which lost 5 bases and 0 bases, there was a span of 8 bases. The CDR3 is 14 amino acids. CDR3 loop: CASSPVLSGNTIYF. The CDR3 DNA reads TGTGCCAGCAGTCCCGTTCTCTCTGGAAACACCATATATTTT.

Remarks on this clone: This sample also contains other DNA sequences that code for the same CDR3. The V and J genes are TRBV18 and TRBJ1-5; 9 bases map to TRBD1. After removal of 3 bases from V and 4 bases from J, the junction contained 1 base not matched to a gene. CDR3 length: 14 amino acids. The V gene's germline CDR1 is KGHSH and CDR2 LQKENI. For the CDR3, the DNA is TGTGCCAGCTCACCCGGGACAGGGAATCAGCCCCAGCATTTT. Protein: CASSPGTGNQPQHF.

The rearrangement uses TRBV6-1 and TRBJ1-2, with 8 bases identical to TRBD1. The CDR3 has 12 residues. J gave up 10 bases and V 6 bases, and 7 bases lay outside the gene matches. CDR1 is MNHNS and CDR2 is SASEGT in the germline V gene. This CDR3 is CASSLGQADYTF. The CDR3 nucleotides are TGTGCCAGCAGCCTGGGACAGGCCGACTACACCTTC.